The present T cell receptor (beta chain) was sequenced within a study of blood T cells in healthy people across ages. The CDR3 totals 16 residues. The germline V gene has CDR1 SNHLY and CDR2 FYNNEI. For the second PCR, which ran for roughly 7 to 11 cycles, a sample-barcoded 5' primer and a J-beta primer mix were used. Each CDR3 protein is one row after TCRdb ran MiXCR on the 5' RACE reads. The sample carries hundreds of thousands of distinct CDR3 sequences, approximately 31% recorded once. The table lists this clonotype with a count of one. Germline and junction disagree at one end, which may indicate a read error.

The clonotype was recovered from a woman over 75 in good health. Sequenced material: blood. The rearrangement links TRBV2 to TRBJ2-7; TRBD1 matches 12 bases. CDR3 residues: CASSGPGQGASYKQYF. The CDR3 bases are TGTGCCAGCAGTGGGCCGGGACAGGGGGCGTCCTACAAGCAGTACTTC.